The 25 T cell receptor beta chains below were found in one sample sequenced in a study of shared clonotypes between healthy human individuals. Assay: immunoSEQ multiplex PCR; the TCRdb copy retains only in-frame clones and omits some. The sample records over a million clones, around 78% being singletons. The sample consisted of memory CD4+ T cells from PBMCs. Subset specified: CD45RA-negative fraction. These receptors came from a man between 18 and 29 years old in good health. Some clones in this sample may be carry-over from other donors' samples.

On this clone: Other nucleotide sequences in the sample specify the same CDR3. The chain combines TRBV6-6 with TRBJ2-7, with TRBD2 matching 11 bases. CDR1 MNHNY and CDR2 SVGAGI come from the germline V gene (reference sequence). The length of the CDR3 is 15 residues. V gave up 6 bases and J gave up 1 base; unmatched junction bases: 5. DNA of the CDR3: TGTGCCAGCAGGCCCGGGACTAGCGGTTCCTACGAGCAGTACTTC. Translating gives CASRPGTSGSYEQYF.

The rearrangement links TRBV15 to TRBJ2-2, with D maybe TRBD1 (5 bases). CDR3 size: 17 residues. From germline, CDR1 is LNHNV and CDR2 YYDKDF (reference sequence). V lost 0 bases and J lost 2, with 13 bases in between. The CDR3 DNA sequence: TGTGCCACCAGCAGAGATCCAGGGCCCCTCAACACCGGGGAGCTGTTTTTT. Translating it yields CATSRDPGPLNTGELFF.

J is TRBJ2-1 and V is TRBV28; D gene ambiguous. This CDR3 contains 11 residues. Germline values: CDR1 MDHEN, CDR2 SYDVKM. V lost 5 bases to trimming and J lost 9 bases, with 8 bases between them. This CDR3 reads CASSRAPEQFF. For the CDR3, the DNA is TGTGCCAGCAGTCGGGCCCCTGAGCAGTTCTTC.

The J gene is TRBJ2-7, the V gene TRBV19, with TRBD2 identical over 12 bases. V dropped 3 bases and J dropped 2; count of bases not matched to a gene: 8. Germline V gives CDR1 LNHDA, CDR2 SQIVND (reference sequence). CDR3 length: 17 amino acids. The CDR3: CASSMGLAGGRTYEQYF. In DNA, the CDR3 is TGTGCCAGTAGTATGGGGCTAGCGGGAGGGCGAACCTACGAGCAGTACTTC.

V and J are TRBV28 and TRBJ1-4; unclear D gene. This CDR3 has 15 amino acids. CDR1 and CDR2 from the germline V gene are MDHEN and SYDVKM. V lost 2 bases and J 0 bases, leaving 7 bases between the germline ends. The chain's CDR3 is CASSLLIATNEKLFF. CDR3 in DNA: TGTGCCAGCAGTTTACTGATTGCAACTAATGAAAAACTGTTTTTT.

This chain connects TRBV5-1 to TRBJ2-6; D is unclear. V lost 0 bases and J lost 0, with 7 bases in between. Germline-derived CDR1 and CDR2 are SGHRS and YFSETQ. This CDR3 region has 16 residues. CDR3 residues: CASSLGDASGANVLTF. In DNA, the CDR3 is TGCGCCAGCAGCTTGGGTGATGCCTCTGGGGCCAACGTCCTGACTTTC. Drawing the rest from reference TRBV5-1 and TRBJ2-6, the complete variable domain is KAGVTQTPRYLIKTRGQQVTLSCSPISGHRSVSWYQQTPGQGLQFLFEYFSETQRNKGNFPGRFSGRQFSNSRSEMNVSTLELGDSALYLCASSLGDASGANVLTFGAGSRLTVL.

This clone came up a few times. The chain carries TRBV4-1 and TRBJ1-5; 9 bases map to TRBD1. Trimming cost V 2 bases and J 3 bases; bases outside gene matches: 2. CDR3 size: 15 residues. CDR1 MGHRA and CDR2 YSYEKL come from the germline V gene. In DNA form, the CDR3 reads TGCGCCAGCAGCCAATGGACAGGGGACAATCAGCCCCAGCATTTT. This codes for CASSQWTGDNQPQHF.

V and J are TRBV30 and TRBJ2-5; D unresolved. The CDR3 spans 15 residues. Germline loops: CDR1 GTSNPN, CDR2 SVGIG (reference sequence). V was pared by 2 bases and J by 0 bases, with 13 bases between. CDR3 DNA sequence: TGTGCCTGGAGTCCACCCCGTCTTTACCAAGAGACCCAGTACTTC. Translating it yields CAWSPPRLYQETQYF.

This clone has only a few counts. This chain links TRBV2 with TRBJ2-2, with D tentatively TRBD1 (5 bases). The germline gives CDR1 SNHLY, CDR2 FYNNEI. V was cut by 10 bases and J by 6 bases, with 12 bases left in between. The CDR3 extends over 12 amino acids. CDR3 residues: CATSQDPGELFF. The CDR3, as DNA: TGTGCCACCTCACAGGACCCCGGGGAGCTGTTTTTT.

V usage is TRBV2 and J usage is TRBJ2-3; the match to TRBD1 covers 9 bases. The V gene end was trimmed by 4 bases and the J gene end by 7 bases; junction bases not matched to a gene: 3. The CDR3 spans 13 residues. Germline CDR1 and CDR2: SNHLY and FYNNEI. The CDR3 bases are TGTGCCAGCAGTGCCGACAGGGGGAATACGCAGTATTTT. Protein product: CASSADRGNTQYF.

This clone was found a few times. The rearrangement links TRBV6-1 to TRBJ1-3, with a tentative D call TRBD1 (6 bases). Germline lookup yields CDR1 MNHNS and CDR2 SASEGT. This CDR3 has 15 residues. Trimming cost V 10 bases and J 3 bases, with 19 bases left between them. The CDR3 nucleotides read TGTGCCATTCTCCCCGGGGGGCTTGGTGGAAACACCATATATTTT. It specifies CAILPGGLGGNTIYF.

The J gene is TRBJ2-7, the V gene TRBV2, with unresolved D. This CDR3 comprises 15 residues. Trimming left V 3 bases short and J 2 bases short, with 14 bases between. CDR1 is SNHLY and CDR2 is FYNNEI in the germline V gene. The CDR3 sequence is CASSDRRVRAYEQYF. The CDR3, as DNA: TGTGCCAGCAGTGATAGGCGAGTTAGGGCCTACGAGCAGTACTTC.

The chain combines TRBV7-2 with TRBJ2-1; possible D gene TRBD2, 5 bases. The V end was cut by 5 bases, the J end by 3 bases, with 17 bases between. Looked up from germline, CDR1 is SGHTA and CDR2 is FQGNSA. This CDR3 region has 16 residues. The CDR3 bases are TGTGCCAGCAGCCCCAACGGGGTAGCGAACTACAATGAGCAGTTCTTC. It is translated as CASSPNGVANYNEQFF. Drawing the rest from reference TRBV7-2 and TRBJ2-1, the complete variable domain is GAGVSQSPSNKVTEKGKDVELRCDPISGHTALYWYRQSLGQGLEFLIYFQGNSAPDKSGLPSDRFSAERTGGSVSTLTIQRTQQEDSAVYLCASSPNGVANYNEQFFGPGTRLTVL.

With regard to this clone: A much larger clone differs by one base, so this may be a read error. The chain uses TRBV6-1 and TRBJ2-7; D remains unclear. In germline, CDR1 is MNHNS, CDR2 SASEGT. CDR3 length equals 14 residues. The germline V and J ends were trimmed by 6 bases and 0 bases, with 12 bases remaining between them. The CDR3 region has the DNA TGTGCCAGCAGCCGGACGGCCAGCTCCTACGAGCAGTACTTC. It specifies CASSRTASSYEQYF.

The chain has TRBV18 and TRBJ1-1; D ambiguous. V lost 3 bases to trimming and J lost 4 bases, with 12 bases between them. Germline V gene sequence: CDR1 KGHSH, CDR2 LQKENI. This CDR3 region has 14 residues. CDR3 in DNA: TGTGCCAGCTCACCGGATGCGGGGTCCACTGAAGCTTTCTTT. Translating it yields CASSPDAGSTEAFF.

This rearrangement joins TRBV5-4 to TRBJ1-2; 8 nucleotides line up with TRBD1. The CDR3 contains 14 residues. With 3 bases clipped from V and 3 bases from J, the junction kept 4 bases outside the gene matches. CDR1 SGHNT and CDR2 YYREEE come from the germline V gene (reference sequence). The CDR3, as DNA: TGTGCCAGCAGCTCCAGGGGGCAGGACTATGGCTACACCTTC. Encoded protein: CASSSRGQDYGYTF. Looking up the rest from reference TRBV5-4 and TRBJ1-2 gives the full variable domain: ETGVTQSPTHLIKTRGQQVTLRCSSQSGHNTVSWYQQALGQGPQFIFQYYREEENGRGNFPPRFSGLQFPNYSSELNVNALELDDSALYLCASSSRGQDYGYTFGSGTRLTVV.

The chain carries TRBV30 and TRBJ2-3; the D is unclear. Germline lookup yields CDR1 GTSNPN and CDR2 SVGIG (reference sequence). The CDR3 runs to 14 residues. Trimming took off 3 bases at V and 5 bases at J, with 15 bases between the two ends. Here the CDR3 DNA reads TGTGCCTGGAGCAGACGGCCACTCAGAGATACGCAGTATTTT. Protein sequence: CAWSRRPLRDTQYF.

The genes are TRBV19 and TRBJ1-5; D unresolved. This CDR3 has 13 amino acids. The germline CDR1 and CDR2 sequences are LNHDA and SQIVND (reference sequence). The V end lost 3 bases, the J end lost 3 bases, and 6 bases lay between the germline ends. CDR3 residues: CASSMRLNQPQHF. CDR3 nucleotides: TGTGCCAGTAGTATGCGTCTCAATCAGCCCCAGCATTTT.

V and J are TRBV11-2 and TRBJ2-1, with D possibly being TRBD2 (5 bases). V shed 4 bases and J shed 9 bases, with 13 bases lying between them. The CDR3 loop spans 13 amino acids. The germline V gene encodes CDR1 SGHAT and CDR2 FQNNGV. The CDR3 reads CASSSDREGEQFF. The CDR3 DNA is TGTGCCAGCAGCTCGGATCGTGAGGGTGAGCAGTTCTTC. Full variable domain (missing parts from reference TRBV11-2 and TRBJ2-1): EAGVAQSPRYKIIEKRQSVAFWCNPISGHATLYWYQQILGQGPKLLIQFQNNGVVDDSQLPKDRFSAERLKGVDSTLKIQPAKLEDSAVYLCASSSDREGEQFFGPGTRLTVL.

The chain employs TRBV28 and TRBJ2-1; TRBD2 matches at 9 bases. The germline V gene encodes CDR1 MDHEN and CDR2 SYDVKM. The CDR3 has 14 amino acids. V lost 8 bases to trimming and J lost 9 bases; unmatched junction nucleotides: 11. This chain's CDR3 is CASSGGGRAPEQFF. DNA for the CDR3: TGTGCCAGCTCAGGAGGCGGGAGGGCCCCTGAGCAGTTCTTC.

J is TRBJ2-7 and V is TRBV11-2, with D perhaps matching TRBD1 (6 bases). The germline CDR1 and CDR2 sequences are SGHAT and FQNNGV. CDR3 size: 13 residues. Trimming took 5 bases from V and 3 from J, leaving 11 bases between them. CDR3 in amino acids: CASSPGQFYEQYF. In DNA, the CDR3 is TGTGCCAGCAGCCCCGGACAGTTCTACGAGCAGTACTTC.

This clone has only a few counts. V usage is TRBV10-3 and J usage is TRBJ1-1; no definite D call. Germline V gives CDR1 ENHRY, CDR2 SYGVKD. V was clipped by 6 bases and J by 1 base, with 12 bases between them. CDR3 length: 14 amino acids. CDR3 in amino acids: CAIRADTGNTEAFF. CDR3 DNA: TGTGCCATCAGGGCGGATACTGGGAACACTGAAGCTTTCTTT.

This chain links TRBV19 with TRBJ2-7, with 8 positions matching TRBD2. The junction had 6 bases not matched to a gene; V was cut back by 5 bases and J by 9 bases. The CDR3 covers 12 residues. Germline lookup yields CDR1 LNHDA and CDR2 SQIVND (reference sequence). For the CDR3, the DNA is TGTGCCAGTAGTTATCGGGAGGGCCGGCAGTACTTC. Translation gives CASSYREGRQYF. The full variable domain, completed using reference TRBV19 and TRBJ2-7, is DGGITQSPKYLFRKEGQNVTLSCEQNLNHDAMYWYRQDPGQGLRLIYYSQIVNDFQKGDIAEGYSVSREKKESFPLTVTSAQKNPTAFYLCASSYREGRQYFGPGTRLTVT.

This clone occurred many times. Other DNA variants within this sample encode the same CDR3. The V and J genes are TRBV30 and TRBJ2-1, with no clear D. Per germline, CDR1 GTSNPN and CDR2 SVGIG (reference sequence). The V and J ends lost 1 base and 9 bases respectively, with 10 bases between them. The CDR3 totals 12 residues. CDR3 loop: CAWSDTSPEQFF. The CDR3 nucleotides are TGTGCCTGGAGTGACACGAGCCCTGAGCAGTTCTTC. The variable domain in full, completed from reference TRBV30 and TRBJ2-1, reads SQTIHQWPATLVQPVGSPLSLECTVEGTSNPNLYWYRQAAGRGLQLLFYSVGIGQISSEVPQNLSASRPQDRQFILSSKKLLLSDSGFYLCAWSDTSPEQFFGPGTRLTVL.

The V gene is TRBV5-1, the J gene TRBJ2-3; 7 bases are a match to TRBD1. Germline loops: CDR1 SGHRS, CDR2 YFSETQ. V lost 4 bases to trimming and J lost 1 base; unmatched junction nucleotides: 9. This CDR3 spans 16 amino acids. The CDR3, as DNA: TGCGCCAGCAGCGCCCGACAGGGTGGAGGCACAGATACGCAGTATTTT. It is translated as CASSARQGGGTDTQYF.